This TCR beta chain was profiled in a study of cytomegalovirus exposure and HLA in healthy donors. Study-level background: HLA-typed donors contributed 80 million to 85 million unique TCRs, which were held in an early data release.

The V gene lost 4 bases and the J gene lost 5 bases, with 9 bases spanning the gap. The germline V gene has CDR1 LNHDA and CDR2 SQIVND (reference sequence). The CDR3 has 12 residues. PCR employed 60 Vbeta and 13 Jbeta primers. Authors' processing steps: There were about 88 million unique TCR beta chains by a later count, and approximately 11 million of them were shared. TCRdb's table, derived via immunoSEQ multiplex PCR, lists solely in-frame clones and lacks some. The V and J calls and the clone size are those of that table, but D and trimming were determined from the DNA. The table records about 130,000 clones, roughly three quarters of them present only once.

The chain couples TRBV19 to TRBJ2-7; tentative D call: TRBD1 (6 bases). Sample: PBMCs. This TCR was recovered from a woman in her thirties or forties in good health and CMV-seronegative. The CDR3 nucleotides are TGTGCCAGTAGTAAGACAGGTGACGAGCAGTACTTC. As protein: CASSKTGDEQYF.